A single sample gave rise to the 27 T cell receptor beta chains below, sequenced in a study of OX40 agonist ivuxolimab in advanced cancers. The data were produced by immunoSEQ multiplex PCR, yet TCRdb's version contains in-frame clones alone and is incomplete. The sample gives just over 20,000 clones, under 80% of which show up once; less than 9.5% is in the top ten. Sequencing used CD4+ or CD8+ T cells sorted from blood, obtained in a trial of the OX40 agonist ivuxolimab. All receptors derive from an adult with an advanced solid tumor such as melanoma, head and neck, liver or kidney cancer.

V and J are TRBV7-9 and TRBJ1-2, with 8 bases lining up with TRBD1. The CDR3 length is 16 residues. CDR1 SEHNR and CDR2 FQNEAQ come from the germline V gene (reference sequence). V lost 3 bases and J lost 5; bases outside the gene matches: 11. CDR3 DNA sequence: TGTGCCAGCAGCTTGGGACAGGAGGGCATGGGGTATGGCTACACCTTC. Its protein product is CASSLGQEGMGYGYTF. Drawing the rest from reference TRBV7-9 and TRBJ1-2, the complete variable domain is DTGVSQNPRHKITKRGQNVTFRCDPISEHNRLYWYRQTLGQGPEFLTYFQNEAQLEKSRLLSDRFSAERPKGSFSTLEIQRTEQGDSAMYLCASSLGQEGMGYGYTFGSGTRLTVV.

The chain uses TRBV18 and TRBJ2-5, with 9 bases fitting TRBD1. The CDR3 runs to 16 residues. Germline lookup yields CDR1 KGHSH and CDR2 LQKENI. V shed 3 bases, J shed 4 bases, and the junction held 9 bases outside the gene matches. The CDR3 sequence: CASSPPQGAKGETQYF. In DNA form, the CDR3 reads TGTGCCAGCTCACCTCCACAGGGGGCGAAGGGAGAGACCCAGTACTTC.

The genes are TRBV9 and TRBJ2-7, with TRBD1 matching over 9 bases. Germline CDR1 SGDLS, CDR2 YYNGEE. The CDR3 spans 16 residues. V shed 3 bases, J shed 6 bases, and the junction held 13 bases outside the gene matches. CDR3 DNA: TGTGCCAGCAGCGCGAGCCCCGGGACAGGGTTGGGCGAGCAGTACTTC. Residues: CASSASPGTGLGEQYF.

In its sample, this clone was seen a few times. CDR3 loop: CACRTGAGNTIYF. The CDR3 bases are TGTGCCTGCCGGACAGGGGCTGGAAACACCATATATTTT. The chain recombines TRBV30 with TRBJ1-3; 9 positions agree with TRBD1. The CDR3 has 13 residues. CDR1 is GTSNPN, CDR2 SVGIG, per germline (reference sequence). V shed 6 bases, J shed 2 bases, and the junction held 2 bases outside the gene matches.

The genes are TRBV6-6 and TRBJ1-6; D is unclear. The germline V gene has CDR1 MNHNY and CDR2 SVGAGI (reference sequence). Trimming removed 2 bases from V and 7 bases from J, with 3 bases in between. The CDR3 sequence is 12 residues long. CDR3 coding DNA: TGTGCCAGCAGTTACCTCAATTCACCCCTCCACTTT. This translates into CASSYLNSPLHF.

This chain links TRBV7-6 with TRBJ2-3, with 12 bases fitting TRBD2. CDR1 is SGHVS and CDR2 is FNYEAQ in the germline V gene. V trimming: 5 bases; J trimming: 9 bases; junction bases outside the gene matches: 6. The CDR3 spans 14 residues. The CDR3 is CASSPRTSGATQYF. The CDR3 DNA follows: TGTGCCAGCAGCCCCAGGACTAGCGGGGCCACGCAGTATTTT.

This clone was detected only once. The CDR3 sequence: CASSYGDRNTGELFF. The CDR3 DNA reads TGTGCCAGCAGTTACGGGGACAGGAACACCGGGGAGCTGTTTTTT. This rearrangement joins TRBV6-5 to TRBJ2-2, with TRBD1 matching 7 bases. CDR3 length: 15 amino acids. The germline V gene encodes CDR1 MNHEY and CDR2 SVGAGI. V dropped 2 bases and J dropped 1; count of bases not matched to a gene: 1.

The rearrangement links TRBV6-5 to TRBJ1-4; D ambiguous. V was pared by 2 bases and J by 8 bases, with 3 bases between. CDR3 length: 11 residues. Germline loops: CDR1 MNHEY, CDR2 SVGAGI. CDR3 protein: CASSYAEKLFF. DNA of the CDR3: TGTGCCAGCAGTTACGCCGAAAAACTGTTTTTT.

This clone was picked up a small number of times. Additional DNA sequences in this sample encode the identical CDR3. The chain has TRBV6-6 and TRBJ1-3; maybe TRBD1 (5 bases). Germline CDR1 MNHNY, CDR2 SVGAGI (reference sequence). The V and J ends lost 0 bases and 4 bases respectively, with 7 bases between them. The CDR3 runs to 14 residues. The CDR3 region is CASSYSGQGNTIYF. The CDR3 DNA follows: TGTGCCAGCAGTTACTCGGGGCAGGGAAACACCATATATTTT.

This clone was seen a few times. The chain joins TRBV11-2 to TRBJ2-3; 11 bases align to TRBD2. This CDR3 comprises 16 residues. V was clipped by 3 bases and J by 2 bases; unmatched bases: 4. Looked up from germline, CDR1 is SGHAT and CDR2 is FQNNGV. The CDR3, as DNA: TGTGCCAGCAGCTTTCAACTAGCGGGGGTCACAGATACGCAGTATTTT. Protein product: CASSFQLAGVTDTQYF. The full variable domain, with the rest looked up from reference TRBV11-2 and TRBJ2-3, is EAGVAQSPRYKIIEKRQSVAFWCNPISGHATLYWYQQILGQGPKLLIQFQNNGVVDDSQLPKDRFSAERLKGVDSTLKIQPAKLEDSAVYLCASSFQLAGVTDTQYFGPGTRLTVL.

This chain connects TRBV7-8 to TRBJ2-5, with 12 bases aligning to TRBD2. V lost 4 bases and J lost 4; bases outside the gene matches: 4. The CDR3 loop spans 15 amino acids. The germline gives CDR1 SGHVS, CDR2 FQNEAQ. CDR3 sequence reads: CASSWTSGELETQYF. The CDR3 DNA is TGTGCCAGCAGCTGGACTAGCGGGGAGTTAGAGACCCAGTACTTC.

The chain combines TRBV7-8 with TRBJ1-6, with D perhaps matching TRBD1 (5 bases). Germline CDR1 and CDR2: SGHVS and FQNEAQ. The CDR3 spans 18 residues. V lost 4 bases and J 0 bases, leaving 16 bases between the germline ends. Written as DNA, the CDR3 is TGTGCCAGCAGCTCATGGGACGGGATGAGCTCCTATAATTCACCCCTCCACTTT. Its translation: CASSSWDGMSSYNSPLHF.

The gene calls are TRBV20-1 and TRBJ2-1, with a tentative D call TRBD1 (5 bases). The CDR3 spans 11 residues. Per germline, CDR1 DFQATT and CDR2 SNEGSKA (reference sequence). CDR3 in amino acids: CSWTSYNEQFF. CDR3 nucleotides: TGCAGCTGGACATCGTACAATGAGCAGTTCTTC.

This clone was recorded only once. V and J are TRBV5-6 and TRBJ2-7; D is unclear. Trimming left V 3 bases short and J 3 bases short, with 13 bases between. There are 14 residues in the CDR3. Germline values: CDR1 SGHDT, CDR2 YYEEEE. The CDR3 loop reads CASSWLMTDYEQYF. DNA of the CDR3: TGTGCCAGCAGCTGGCTTATGACCGACTACGAGCAGTACTTC.

The chain uses TRBV9 and TRBJ2-1; D is uncertain. Germline V gene data show CDR1 as SGDLS and CDR2 as YYNGEE. Trimming pared 0 bases from V and 1 base from J, leaving 17 bases between. The CDR3 covers 18 residues. The CDR3 sequence is CASSVEGYDVGSYNEQFF. The CDR3 bases are TGTGCCAGCAGCGTAGAAGGTTATGATGTGGGGTCCTACAATGAGCAGTTCTTC. Supplemented by reference TRBV9 and TRBJ2-1, the full variable domain reads DSGVTQTPKHLITATGQRVTLRCSPRSGDLSVYWYQQSLDQGLQFLIQYYNGEERAKGNILERFSAQQFPDLHSELNLSSLELGDSALYFCASSVEGYDVGSYNEQFFGPGTRLTVL.

There are a few counts of this clone. The rearrangement uses TRBV30 and TRBJ2-7; tentatively, D is TRBD1 or TRBD2 (5 bases each). The length of the CDR3 is 12 residues. CDR1 and CDR2 (germline): GTSNPN, SVGIG (reference sequence). Trimming removed 8 bases at V and 9 bases at J, with 20 bases between. CDR3: CAMTGDARRQYF. Written as DNA, the CDR3 is TGTGCCATGACCGGGGACGCCCGGCGGCAGTACTTC.

This clone has just a few counts. The J gene is TRBJ2-1, the V gene TRBV9; tentative D call: TRBD2 (6 bases). The CDR3 covers 15 residues. Germline V gene data show CDR1 as SGDLS and CDR2 as YYNGEE. The ends were cut back, 4 bases at V and 1 base at J, with 12 bases in the middle. CDR3: CASSPPAGSYNEQFF. The CDR3 nucleotides are TGTGCCAGCAGCCCTCCGGCGGGATCCTACAATGAGCAGTTCTTC.

This sequence joins TRBV6-1 and TRBJ1-1; TRBD1 matches at 7 bases. Germline CDR1 is MNHNS and CDR2 is SASEGT. The CDR3 has 13 residues. J was trimmed by 11 bases and V by 8 bases; bases with no gene match: 14. As DNA, the CDR3 is TGTGCCAGCGTACAAGGGGGCTGGCGGGAGGCTTTCTTT. It translates to CASVQGGWREAFF.

V and J are TRBV6-1 and TRBJ2-2, with D possibly matching TRBD1 (6 bases). Germline CDR1 MNHNS, CDR2 SASEGT. This CDR3 has 16 amino acids. V gave up 2 bases and J gave up 5 bases, with 15 bases separating them. CDR3 sequence reads: CASSEMWTALTGELFF. In DNA form, the CDR3 reads TGTGCCAGCAGTGAAATGTGGACAGCTCTAACCGGGGAGCTGTTTTTT.

The chain combines TRBV7-3 with TRBJ1-6; 7 bases line up with TRBD1. Trimming cost V 5 bases and J 11 bases; bases outside gene matches: 12. Germline CDR1 is SGHTA and CDR2 is FQGTGA. The CDR3 extends over 15 amino acids. For the CDR3, the DNA is TGTGCCAGCAGCCCACACAGGGGAGGGGGTCCACCCCTCCACTTT. Translation gives CASSPHRGGGPPLHF.

The genes are TRBV7-2 and TRBJ2-5, with TRBD2 as a possible D gene (6 bases). This CDR3 spans 14 amino acids. The V gene's germline CDR1 is SGHTA and CDR2 FQGNSA. Deletions cut 0 bases from V and 6 bases from J, with 11 bases between. CDR3 DNA: TGTGCCAGCAGCTTAGCGAATCGGGAGCAGACCCAGTACTTC. Protein sequence: CASSLANREQTQYF.

The chain couples TRBV6-5 to TRBJ1-1, with 10 bases identical to TRBD1. J gave up 9 bases and V 2 bases, and 6 bases lay outside the gene matches. CDR1 and CDR2 from the germline V gene are MNHEY and SVGAGI. CDR3 length: 14 residues. CDR3 in DNA: TGTGCCAGCAGTTACGGGACAGGGGTTTTTAAAGCTTTCTTT. Amino acids: CASSYGTGVFKAFF.

The chain carries TRBV11-1 and TRBJ1-1; 7 bases line up with TRBD1. CDR3 size: 13 residues. CDR1 and CDR2 (germline): SGHAT, FQDESV (reference sequence). V lost 5 bases to trimming and J lost 1 base; unmatched junction nucleotides: 1. CDR3 sequence reads: CASSRTGNTEAFF. CDR3 DNA: TGTGCCAGCAGCCGGACAGGGAACACTGAAGCTTTCTTT.

The chain joins TRBV9 to TRBJ1-4; no firm D call. The CDR3 runs 14 residues. Looked up from germline, CDR1 is SGDLS and CDR2 is YYNGEE. V was clipped by 0 bases and J by 7 bases, with 10 bases between them. The CDR3 coding sequence is TGTGCCAGCAGCGTAGCCCAGGACGGTGAAAAACTGTTTTTT. Protein product: CASSVAQDGEKLFF. Looking up the rest from reference TRBV9 and TRBJ1-4 gives the full variable domain: DSGVTQTPKHLITATGQRVTLRCSPRSGDLSVYWYQQSLDQGLQFLIQYYNGEERAKGNILERFSAQQFPDLHSELNLSSLELGDSALYFCASSVAQDGEKLFFGSGTQLSVL.

The V call is TRBV2, the J call TRBJ2-5; TRBD2 aligns across 9 bases. The germline gives CDR1 SNHLY, CDR2 FYNNEI. After removal of 5 bases from V and 6 bases from J, the junction contained 10 bases not matched to a gene. The CDR3 consists of 15 residues. The CDR3: CASSTSAGGPKTQYF. In DNA, the CDR3 is TGTGCCAGCAGTACCTCTGCGGGGGGGCCCAAGACCCAGTACTTC.

The chain couples TRBV10-3 to TRBJ2-5; unclear D gene. The V gene lost 0 bases and the J gene lost 5 bases, with 1 base spanning the gap. The germline gives CDR1 ENHRY, CDR2 SYGVKD. The CDR3 runs 11 residues. The CDR3 is CAISESETQYF. In DNA form, the CDR3 reads TGTGCCATCAGTGAGTCGGAGACCCAGTACTTC.

The J gene is TRBJ1-1, the V gene TRBV6-6, with D possibly matching TRBD1 (5 bases). There are 13 residues in the CDR3. The V end lost 1 base, the J end lost 9 bases, and 12 bases lay between the germline ends. In germline, CDR1 is MNHNY, CDR2 SVGAGI (reference sequence). The chain's CDR3 is CASSYFQGGQAFF. In nucleotides, the CDR3 is TGTGCCAGCAGTTACTTCCAGGGTGGGCAAGCTTTCTTT.